This T cell receptor beta chain comes out of a study of cytomegalovirus exposure and HLA in healthy donors. Germline CDR1 MNHEY, CDR2 SMNVEV (reference sequence). J gave up 1 base and V 3 bases, and 8 bases lay outside the gene matches. CDR3 length equals 18 residues. This clone was detected once. Separate from the roughly 720-subject first cohort was the approximately 130-subject validation cohort, to which the donors belonged. This table comes from immunoSEQ multiplex PCR, and its TCRdb copy is limited to in-frame clones, with some not included. The sample shows a few hundred thousand clones, approximately 90% of them seen only once.

Sequenced sample: PBMCs. This receptor was taken from a woman aged 18-35 years in good health and CMV-seronegative. The chain is built from TRBV27 and TRBJ2-3, with 12 bases matching TRBD2. The CDR3 DNA follows: TGTGCCAGCAGTTTGGGGCTAGCGGGGGGGCCGGGCACAGATACGCAGTATTTT. Translating it yields CASSLGLAGGPGTDTQYF.